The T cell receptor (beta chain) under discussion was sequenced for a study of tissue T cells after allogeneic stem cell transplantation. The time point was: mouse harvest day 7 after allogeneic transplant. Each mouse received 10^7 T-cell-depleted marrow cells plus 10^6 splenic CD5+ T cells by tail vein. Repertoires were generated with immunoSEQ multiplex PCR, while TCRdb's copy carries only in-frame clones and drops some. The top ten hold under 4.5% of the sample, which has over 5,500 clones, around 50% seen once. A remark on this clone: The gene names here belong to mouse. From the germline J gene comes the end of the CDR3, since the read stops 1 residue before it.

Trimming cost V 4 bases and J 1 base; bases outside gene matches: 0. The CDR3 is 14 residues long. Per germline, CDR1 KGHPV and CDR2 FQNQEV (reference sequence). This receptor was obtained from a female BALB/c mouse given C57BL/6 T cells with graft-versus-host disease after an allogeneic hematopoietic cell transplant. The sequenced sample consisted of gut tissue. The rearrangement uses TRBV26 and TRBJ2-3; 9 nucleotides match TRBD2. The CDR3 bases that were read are TGTGCCAGCAGTCGGACTGGGGGTGCAGAAACGCTGTAT. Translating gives CASSRTGGAETLY. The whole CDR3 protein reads CASSRTGGAETLYF.